Following are 15 T cell receptor beta chains from one sample sequenced in a study of regulatory T cells in long-lasting Graves disease. Regarding time point: newly diagnosed GD, antithyroid drugs for less than 3 months. Preparation of the TCR library used RNA extracted from PBMCs. Both iRepertoire HTBI primers and Arm-PCR of CDR3 regions were used to build the TCR beta libraries. From the multiplex PCR reads, TCRdb called clonotypes with MiXCR, one entry per CDR3 protein. This repertoire shows about 310,000 distinct CDR3 sequences, under 20% found once; its top ten account for more than 30%. This specimen consisted of peripheral blood mononuclear cells (PBMCs), obtained at new diagnosis, from a patient treated with antithyroid drugs. The source of these receptors is a female donor with Graves disease.

V usage is TRBV27 and J usage is TRBJ1-2; maybe TRBD1 (6 bases). Trimming took 0 bases from V and 7 from J, leaving 9 bases between them. There are 13 residues in the CDR3. From germline, CDR1 is MNHEY and CDR2 SMNVEV (reference sequence). The CDR3: CASSLSGGVGYTF. The CDR3 coding sequence is TGTGCCAGCAGTTTATCAGGGGGAGTTGGCTACACCTTC.

This clonotype came up many times. The J gene is TRBJ1-1, the V gene TRBV12-3 or TRBV12-4; possibly TRBD1 for D (5 bases). V lost 5 bases and J 11 bases, leaving 21 bases between the germline ends. The CDR3 is made up of 14 amino acids. DNA for the CDR3: TGTGCCAGCAGTCAACCCGGGACCCATGTAGGGGCTTTCTTT. This sequence encodes CASSQPGTHVGAFF.

This clonotype was picked up a small number of times. The chain combines TRBV7-6 with TRBJ1-1; a weak D match, TRBD1 (5 bases). Trimming pared 6 bases from V and 1 base from J, leaving 15 bases between. Per the germline V gene, CDR1 is SGHVS and CDR2 is FNYEAQ. The CDR3 is made up of 15 amino acids. The CDR3 reads CASSLEGSPNTEAFF. CDR3 DNA: TGTGCCAGCAGTCTAGAGGGGTCCCCGAACACTGAAGCTTTCTTT.

Of note for this clonotype: The junction differs from germline at one of its ends, possibly a read error. Written as DNA, the CDR3 is TGTGCCATCAGCCCAGGGACCGCCAGCTCCTACGAGCAGTACTTC. It codes for CAISPGTASSYEQYF. The genes are TRBV9 and TRBJ2-7; D could derive from TRBD1 or TRBD2 (5 bases each). Germline V lookup: CDR1 SGDLS, CDR2 YYNGEE. This CDR3 is built from 15 residues.

This clonotype was found many times. J is TRBJ2-2 and V is TRBV7-6; maybe TRBD2 (5 bases). With 5 bases removed from V and 8 bases from J, the gap between germline ends came to 27 bases. The CDR3 is 18 residues long. Germline loops: CDR1 SGHVS, CDR2 FNYEAQ. Written as DNA, the CDR3 is TGTGCCAGCAGCGTCCGGGATCCCGAATATGATGCAGTTGGGGAGCTGTTTTTT. It yields the protein CASSVRDPEYDAVGELFF.

The V gene is TRBV20-1, the J gene TRBJ1-3, with D perhaps TRBD1 (5 bases). The germline V gene encodes CDR1 DFQATT and CDR2 SNEGSKA (reference sequence). The CDR3 covers 13 residues. V lost 3 bases to trimming and J lost 5 bases, with 11 bases between them. CDR3: CSARQGLRNTIYF. CDR3 DNA: TGCAGTGCTAGGCAGGGTTTGAGAAACACCATATATTTT.

Turning to this clonotype: A clone one base away is much larger, so this may be a read error. The conserved phenylalanine or tryptophan normally closing the CDR3 is absent here, so this likely arose from a read error. The chain uses TRBV20-1 and TRBJ2-7, with TRBD2 matching over 7 bases. The germline CDR1 and CDR2 sequences are DFQATT and SNEGSKA (reference sequence). This CDR3 has 13 amino acids. After removal of 0 bases from V and 5 bases from J, the junction contained 4 bases not matched to a gene. The CDR3 loop reads CSARDLGGNEQYS. The CDR3 bases are TGCAGTGCTAGAGATCTGGGGGGGAACGAGCAGTACTCC.

In this sample, this clonotype turned up many times. The chain combines TRBV7-2 with TRBJ2-1; 9 bases align to TRBD2. This CDR3 is built from 14 residues. Trimming at V came to 10 bases and at J to 2 bases, leaving 6 bases not matched to a gene. The germline CDR1 and CDR2 sequences are SGHTA and FQGNSA. The CDR3 loop is CATSLAGAYNEQFF. CDR3 coding DNA: TGTGCCACCTCACTAGCGGGCGCCTACAATGAGCAGTTCTTC.

This clonotype was recorded many times. The chain employs TRBV12-3 or TRBV12-4 and TRBJ2-2; 8 bases agree with TRBD2. The V and J ends lost 6 bases and 11 bases, in that order; junction bases with no gene match: 8. CDR3 length: 13 residues. In nucleotides, the CDR3 is TGTGCCAGCAGCTCCATCGGGGGGGGTGAGCTGTTTTTT. It translates to CASSSIGGGELFF.

In its sample, this clonotype was seen many times. The chain has TRBV19 and TRBJ2-2; D uncertain. Trimming pared 2 bases from V and 4 bases from J, leaving 5 bases between. Germline CDR1 and CDR2: LNHDA and SQIVND (reference sequence). The CDR3 is 13 amino acids. DNA of the CDR3: TGTGCCAGTAGTATAAGGGTCACCGGGGAGCTGTTTTTT. Translated: CASSIRVTGELFF.

V usage is TRBV9 and J usage is TRBJ2-2, with 10 bases aligning to TRBD2. Trimming removed 5 bases from V and 4 bases from J; junction bases left unmatched: 8. The V gene's germline CDR1 is SGDLS and CDR2 YYNGEE. This CDR3 region has 16 residues. CDR3 DNA: TGTGCCAGCAGAGCGGGAGGGATGGCGAGCACCGGGGAGCTGTTTTTT. It yields the protein CASRAGGMASTGELFF. Using reference TRBV9 and TRBJ2-2 for the parts outside the CDR3, the full variable domain is DSGVTQTPKHLITATGQRVTLRCSPRSGDLSVYWYQQSLDQGLQFLIQYYNGEERAKGNILERFSAQQFPDLHSELNLSSLELGDSALYFCASRAGGMASTGELFFGEGSRLTVL.

This clonotype was observed at least ten times. The chain links TRBV9 to TRBJ2-2; maybe TRBD1 (6 bases). Germline CDR1 and CDR2: SGDLS and YYNGEE. V shed 4 bases and J shed 4 bases, with 20 bases lying between them. The CDR3 sequence is 17 residues long. The CDR3 DNA reads TGTGCCAGCAGCCTAACGACAGGTTCCGGCGGCACCGGGGAGCTGTTTTTT. This encodes CASSLTTGSGGTGELFF.

This sequence joins TRBV11-2 and TRBJ2-1; 9 nucleotides match TRBD1. This CDR3 region has 16 residues. The J segment lost 10 bases and the V segment lost 3 bases, leaving 13 bases of the junction unmatched. Germline loops: CDR1 SGHAT, CDR2 FQNNGV. The DNA for the CDR3 is TGTGCCAGCAGCTTTTTAAGTGGGACAGGGTTTAGCGAGCAGTTCTTC. This encodes CASSFLSGTGFSEQFF.

This clonotype has a count of ten or more. V usage is TRBV12-3 or TRBV12-4 and J usage is TRBJ2-4; D is unresolved. This CDR3 spans 11 amino acids. V lost 6 bases, J lost 9 bases, and 9 bases lay in between. The CDR3 loop reads CASSQGFIQYF. CDR3 nucleotides: TGTGCCAGCAGCCAAGGGTTCATTCAGTACTTC.

The chain recombines TRBV12-3 or TRBV12-4 with TRBJ2-5; 10 positions match TRBD1. With V trimmed by 5 bases and J by 4 bases, 7 bases remained unmatched. This CDR3 has 15 amino acids. The CDR3 spells CASSPGQGNGETQYF. CDR3 bases: TGTGCCAGCAGTCCGGGACAGGGGAACGGAGAGACCCAGTACTTC.